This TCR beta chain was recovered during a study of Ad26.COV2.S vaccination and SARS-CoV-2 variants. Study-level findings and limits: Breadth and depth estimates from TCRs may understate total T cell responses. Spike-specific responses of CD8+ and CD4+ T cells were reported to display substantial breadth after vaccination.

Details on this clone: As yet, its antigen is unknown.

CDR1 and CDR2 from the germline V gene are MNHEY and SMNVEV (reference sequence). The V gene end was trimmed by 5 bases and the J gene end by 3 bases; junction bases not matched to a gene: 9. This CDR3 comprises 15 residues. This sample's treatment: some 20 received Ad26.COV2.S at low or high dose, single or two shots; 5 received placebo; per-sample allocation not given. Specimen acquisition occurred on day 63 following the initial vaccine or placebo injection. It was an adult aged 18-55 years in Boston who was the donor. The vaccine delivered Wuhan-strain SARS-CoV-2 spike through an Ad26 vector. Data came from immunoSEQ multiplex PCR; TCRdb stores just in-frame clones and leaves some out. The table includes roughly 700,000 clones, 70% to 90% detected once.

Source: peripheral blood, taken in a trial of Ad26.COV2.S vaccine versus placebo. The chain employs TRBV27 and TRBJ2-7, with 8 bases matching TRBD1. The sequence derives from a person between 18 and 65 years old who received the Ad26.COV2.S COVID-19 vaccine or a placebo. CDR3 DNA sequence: TGTGCCAGCAGTCGCTTGGGGACAGGACTCTACGAGCAGTACTTC. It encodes CASSRLGTGLYEQYF.